What follows is one T cell receptor beta chain and its context. Its antigen is currently not known. No per-base quality is available; no much larger clone lies one base away. These data are taken from a study of T cell changes during pregnancy in multiple sclerosis (dated by TCRdb to about 2019). In the study overall: The study looked at changes in the T cell repertoire across pregnancy in women with multiple sclerosis.

Including the terminal cysteine and phenylalanine, the CDR3 comprises 16 residues. Of the read, only the CDR3 DNA is kept; its 48 bases are in frame from base 1. Germline trimming amounts to 5 bases on V and 3 bases on J, with 10 as the count of junction bases outside the gene matches. From a lookup of the germline V gene, CDR1 and CDR2 are SGHDT and YYEEEE. Library creation used the immunoSEQ multiplex PCR assay. Drawn from immuneACCESS, this table holds only the in-frame rearrangements with V and J called that TCRdb kept. Clones are partly lost; checked studies trace under half to an unresolved V gene and leave the rest unexplained. Within this sample are 15,000 or so clones, with 93% of them counted one time only. About 2.7% of the sample is in the top ten clones.

The sequence links TRBV5-6 to TRBJ2-2; 7 central bases correspond to TRBD1. This clonotype originated in a female donor in good health, enrolled as a control in a pregnancy study. The sequencing here drew on peripheral blood, taken in the second trimester of pregnancy. The DNA is TGTGCCAGCAGATATACGGACAGGTTTTACACCGGGGAGCTGTTTTTT. It codes for CASRYTDRFYTGELFF.